The next 26 T cell receptor beta chains were all read from a single sample in a study of identical twins. TCRdb reanalysed the 5' RACE reads using MiXCR and keeps one entry per CDR3 protein. The data hold hundreds of thousands of distinct CDR3 sequences, with 7.5% observed a single time. This sample was also put to use in a study of yellow fever vaccine responses in identical twins.

Material: CD8+ T cells sorted from blood. The receptors shown here come from a woman younger than 30 in good health.

In its sample, this clonotype was seen a few times. V gene TRBV6-1 combines with J gene TRBJ2-3; TRBD2 might be the D (6 bases). The germline V and J ends were trimmed by 7 bases and 8 bases, with 19 bases remaining between them. This CDR3 spans 14 amino acids. Looked up from germline, CDR1 is MNHNS and CDR2 is SASEGT. The CDR3 DNA follows: TGTGCCAGCACCACGGGCGGGGTGGAAGGTACGCAGTATTTT. Translated, it gives CASTTGGVEGTQYF.

The table lists this clonotype with a few counts. The chain recombines TRBV6-2 or TRBV6-3 with TRBJ2-3; TRBD2 is a possible D gene (6 bases). The CDR3 covers 14 residues. Trimming removed 0 bases from V and 4 bases from J, with 8 bases in between. Germline V gene data show CDR1 as MNHEY and CDR2 as SVGEGT. CDR3 region: CASSYSTSSDTQYF. For the CDR3, the DNA is TGTGCCAGCAGTTACTCGACTAGTTCAGATACGCAGTATTTT.

A few counts support this clonotype. The genes are TRBV2 and TRBJ1-2, with TRBD1 identical over 8 bases. With 6 bases clipped from V and 5 bases from J, the junction kept 11 bases outside the gene matches. Per germline, CDR1 SNHLY and CDR2 FYNNEI. The CDR3 length is 15 residues. This CDR3 reads CASSDPPGGDYGYTF. CDR3 sequence (DNA): TGTGCCAGCAGCGACCCGCCAGGGGGCGATTATGGCTACACCTTC.

In its sample, this clonotype was seen many times. The rearrangement uses TRBV2 and TRBJ2-3, with TRBD2 identical over 11 bases. The ends lost 8 bases at V and 4 bases at J; junction bases unmatched: 8. The CDR3 has 15 residues. CDR1 is SNHLY, CDR2 FYNNEI, per germline. As DNA, the CDR3 is TGTGCCAGCTCCGAAGGGGGACTAGCGGCAGATACGCAGTATTTT. As protein: CASSEGGLAADTQYF.

A few counts support this clonotype. At one end the junction does not follow the germline gene, possibly because of a read error. The V and J genes are TRBV27 and TRBJ2-7, with TRBD1 as a possible D gene (11 bases). There are 24 residues in the CDR3. Looked up from germline, CDR1 is MNHEY and CDR2 is SMNVEV (reference sequence). The CDR3 DNA reads as TGTGCCAGCAGTTCATACACCCTAAGGACAGGGGGCTTCGCTAGCGGGAGTTTCTCCCACGAGCAGTACTTC. Translation: CASSSYTLRTGGFASGSFSHEQYF.

This clonotype has more than one count but fewer than ten. This chain links TRBV19 with TRBJ2-7; TRBD1 agrees at 9 bases. Germline assignment: CDR1 LNHDA and CDR2 SQIVND (reference sequence). CDR3 length: 14 amino acids. The V and J ends lost 3 bases and 0 bases, in that order; junction bases with no gene match: 0. CDR3 loop: CASSMGQGSYEQYF. CDR3 DNA: TGTGCCAGTAGTATGGGACAGGGCTCCTACGAGCAGTACTTC.

Only a few counts were recorded for this clonotype. This rearrangement joins TRBV28 to TRBJ1-1; 11 nucleotides line up with TRBD1. This CDR3 is built from 13 residues. Germline V gene data show CDR1 as MDHEN and CDR2 as SYDVKM. Trimming cost V 5 bases and J 10 bases; bases outside gene matches: 6. The CDR3 loop reads CASSTGQGAVAFF. The CDR3 coding sequence is TGTGCCAGCAGTACTGGACAGGGGGCCGTAGCTTTCTTT.

This clonotype was detected a few times. The V gene is TRBV20-1, the J gene TRBJ2-1, with 10 nucleotides matching TRBD2. With V trimmed by 0 bases and J by 7 bases, 15 bases remained unmatched. Germline CDR1 DFQATT, CDR2 SNEGSKA (reference sequence). This CDR3 is built from 18 residues. CDR3 sequence (DNA): TGCAGTGCTAGAGATAGATGGGAGGTAGCGGGAGGTAGTAATGAGCAGTTCTTC. This sequence encodes CSARDRWEVAGGSNEQFF.

The chain employs TRBV5-6 and TRBJ2-7, with 8 bases that match TRBD1. CDR3 size: 13 residues. Germline V gives CDR1 SGHDT, CDR2 YYEEEE. The V segment lost 3 bases and the J segment 5 bases; nucleotides outside the gene matches: 4. The CDR3 nucleotides are TGTGCCAGCAGCTCGGACAGGGTTGACGAGCAGTACGTC. It translates to CASSSDRVDEQYV.

The table lists this clonotype with many counts. J is TRBJ2-3 and V is TRBV29-1; 14 nucleotides align to TRBD2. Germline loops: CDR1 SQVTM, CDR2 ANQGSEA. J gave up 3 bases and V 4 bases, and 12 bases lay outside the gene matches. This CDR3 has 18 residues. The CDR3: CSVGGLAGAGVVTDTQYF. In DNA form, the CDR3 reads TGCAGCGTTGGGGGACTAGCGGGAGCGGGTGTCGTTACAGATACGCAGTATTTT.

Only a few counts were recorded for this clonotype. V usage is TRBV5-1 and J usage is TRBJ2-1; TRBD1 matches at 7 bases. V shed 2 bases, J shed 6 bases, and the junction held 14 bases outside the gene matches. Germline V gene sequence: CDR1 SGHRS, CDR2 YFSETQ. CDR3 length equals 17 residues. This CDR3 reads CASSLDGTARGGNEQFF. CDR3 in DNA: TGCGCCAGCAGCTTAGACGGGACAGCTCGAGGCGGCAATGAGCAGTTCTTC.

The table lists this clonotype with a few counts. The chain uses TRBV14 and TRBJ1-1; possibly TRBD1 for D (5 bases). CDR3 length: 13 residues. Per the germline V gene, CDR1 is SGHDN and CDR2 is FVKESK. Trimming shortened V by 0 bases and J by 8 bases, and 10 bases separated the two germline ends. The CDR3 DNA is TGTGCCAGCAGCCAAGAGTGGCGGACAGAAGCTTTCTTT. The encoded protein is CASSQEWRTEAFF.

This clonotype has more than one count but fewer than ten. The chain links TRBV7-9 to TRBJ2-5; 12 bases are a match to TRBD2. J gave up 5 bases and V 6 bases, and 7 bases lay outside the gene matches. Per the germline V gene, CDR1 is SEHNR and CDR2 is FQNEAQ (reference sequence). The CDR3 consists of 15 residues. The CDR3 bases are TGTGCCAGCAGTCGACTAGCGGGAGTCAGTGAGACCCAGTACTTC. Amino acids: CASSRLAGVSETQYF.

This clonotype was detected only a few times. The V call is TRBV20-1, the J call TRBJ2-1; D not certain. Germline lookup yields CDR1 DFQATT and CDR2 SNEGSKA (reference sequence). The CDR3 sequence is 12 residues long. The V end lost 3 bases, the J end lost 4 bases, and 7 bases lay between the germline ends. The CDR3, as DNA: TGCAGTGCTAGGTCGGCTTACAATGAGCAGTTCTTC. It encodes CSARSAYNEQFF.

This clonotype was seen many times. The rearrangement joins TRBV7-9 to TRBJ2-4; 8 nucleotides agree with TRBD1. Germline V gene sequence: CDR1 SEHNR, CDR2 FQNEAQ (reference sequence). The CDR3 has 14 residues. V was pared by 3 bases and J by 8 bases, with 6 bases of the junction left unmatched. The CDR3 region has the DNA TGTGCCAGCAGCTTCGACGACAGGGGATACATTCAGTACTTC. The encoded protein is CASSFDDRGYIQYF.

At least ten counts were recorded for this clonotype. J is TRBJ2-1 and V is TRBV7-8; no clear D. Looked up from germline, CDR1 is SGHVS and CDR2 is FQNEAQ. The CDR3 is 16 amino acids. The V gene lost 2 bases and the J gene lost 0 bases, with 11 bases spanning the gap. CDR3 nucleotides: TGTGCCAGCAGCTTATTCCTACAGAGCTCCTACAATGAGCAGTTCTTC. Residues: CASSLFLQSSYNEQFF.

The rearrangement links TRBV13 to TRBJ1-2; 11 bases are a match to TRBD1. With 4 bases clipped from V and 7 bases from J, the junction kept 8 bases outside the gene matches. Germline lookup yields CDR1 PRHDT and CDR2 FYEKMQ (reference sequence). The CDR3 has 15 amino acids. The CDR3 loop is CASSSGGQGAFGYTF. CDR3 in DNA: TGTGCCAGCAGCTCCGGTGGACAGGGGGCTTTTGGCTACACCTTC.

This clonotype was detected many times. This rearrangement joins TRBV12-3 or TRBV12-4 to TRBJ2-4, with D hard to call. V lost 6 bases and J 0 bases, leaving 15 bases between the germline ends. The CDR3 spans 16 residues. The CDR3, as DNA: TGTGCCAGCAGCCTCTCTGGCAGACCAGCCAAAAACATTCAGTACTTC. It specifies CASSLSGRPAKNIQYF.

The chain employs TRBV4-1 and TRBJ2-7; no firm D call. Per germline, CDR1 MGHRA and CDR2 YSYEKL. Trimming removed 1 base from V and 6 bases from J, with 7 bases in between. The CDR3 is 12 residues long. The CDR3 is CASSQGGIEQYF. The CDR3 DNA sequence: TGCGCCAGCAGCCAAGGAGGAATCGAGCAGTACTTC.

V usage is TRBV9 and J usage is TRBJ2-7; 8 bases match TRBD2. V dropped 3 bases and J dropped 2; count of bases not matched to a gene: 10. The CDR3 contains 16 residues. Per germline, CDR1 SGDLS and CDR2 YYNGEE. The CDR3 bases are TGTGCCAGCAGCGGCGACCCGACTAGCGCAACCTACGAGCAGTACTTC. Translating gives CASSGDPTSATYEQYF.

V is TRBV4-2 and J is TRBJ2-3; 7 nucleotides match TRBD2. The CDR3 consists of 19 residues. Germline values: CDR1 LGHNA, CDR2 YNFKEQ. With V trimmed by 0 bases and J by 3 bases, 15 bases remained unmatched. The CDR3 sequence is CASSQDTNRHAGETDTQYF. CDR3 DNA sequence: TGTGCCAGCAGCCAAGATACTAACCGTCATGCGGGAGAAACAGATACGCAGTATTTT.

The chain carries TRBV13 and TRBJ2-1; TRBD1 agrees at 8 bases. Germline V gives CDR1 PRHDT, CDR2 FYEKMQ (reference sequence). Unmatched junction bases numbered 7, after V lost 5 bases and J lost 7 bases. The CDR3 consists of 14 residues. CDR3 DNA: TGTGCCAGCAGCGCCCGACAGGGGTGGAATGAGCAGTTCTTC. Translation gives CASSARQGWNEQFF.

This clonotype was seen ten or more times. The rearrangement joins TRBV5-1 to TRBJ1-2; D is perhaps TRBD1 (5 bases). CDR1 and CDR2 from the germline V gene are SGHRS and YFSETQ. V shed 1 base and J shed 7 bases, with 11 bases lying between them. The CDR3 runs 13 residues. Here the CDR3 reads CASSLRGSPGYTF. The DNA for the CDR3 is TGCGCCAGCAGCTTGAGGGGTAGTCCTGGCTACACCTTC.

With regard to this clonotype: The junction does not match germline at one end; this may be a read error. CDR3 residues: CDSSYPGLAGFRSQETQYF. CDR3 sequence (DNA): TGTGACAGCAGTTACCCGGGACTAGCGGGATTTAGGTCCCAAGAGACCCAGTACTTC. The chain links TRBV6-2 or TRBV6-3 to TRBJ2-5; the match to TRBD2 covers 13 bases. CDR1 is MNHEY and CDR2 is SVGEGT in the germline V gene. This CDR3 comprises 19 residues.

This clonotype has at least ten counts. The rearrangement uses TRBV5-6 and TRBJ1-1; D remains ambiguous. CDR3 size: 14 residues. The germline V and J ends were trimmed by 4 bases and 1 base, with 11 bases remaining between them. Germline V gene lookup returns CDR1 SGHDT and CDR2 YYEEEE. CDR3 in DNA: TGTGCCAGCAGCGTAGGGTTTGGGAACACTGAAGCTTTCTTT. It translates to CASSVGFGNTEAFF.

Many counts were recorded for this clonotype. The chain joins TRBV7-8 to TRBJ2-3; TRBD2 agrees at 7 bases. V shed 4 bases and J 5 bases; nucleotides not matched to a gene: 9. The CDR3 length is 15 residues. Germline loops: CDR1 SGHVS, CDR2 FQNEAQ. The chain's CDR3 is CASSSTSGNGDTQYF. CDR3 nucleotide sequence: TGTGCCAGCAGCTCAACGAGCGGGAACGGAGATACGCAGTATTTT.